The text below deals with one T cell receptor (beta chain). Antigen specificity is unknown. With V trimmed by 4 bases and J by 8 bases, 15 bases remained unmatched. Looked up from germline, CDR1 is SGHNT and CDR2 is YYREEE (reference sequence). This CDR3 comprises 18 residues. Amplification targeted TCR beta CDR3 regions from RNA transcripts. An initial round of RT-PCR targeting the TCR CDR3 relied on the HTBI primer set. TCRdb passed the multiplex PCR reads through MiXCR, listing each CDR3 protein once. In the table there are a few hundred thousand distinct CDR3 sequences, approximately 15% of which are singletons. The record originates from a study of T cells in Graves' hyperthyroidism and ophthalmopathy. Study results and caveats: Ophthalmopathy stood apart from stable hyperthyroidism in a 13 V-J model.

The source of the PBMCs was over 8.5 ml of fresh peripheral blood. Sequencing used blood. The chain couples TRBV5-4 to TRBJ1-6, with TRBD1 matching over 10 bases. This TCR derives from a woman in her sixties or seventies with Graves' ophthalmopathy. The CDR3 bases are TGTGCCAGCAGCGGGGGGACAGGGGCCATACCATGGGATTCACCCCTCCACTTT. This codes for CASSGGTGAIPWDSPLHF.